This T cell receptor (beta chain) originates from a study of blood T cell repertoires in COVID-19. Sequenced by immunoSEQ multiplex PCR; TCRdb stores in-frame clones only, minus some. The sample records about 35,000 clones, more than 75% being singletons. The CDR3 is 14 amino acids. Germline assignment: CDR1 SEHNR and CDR2 FQNEAQ (reference sequence). After removal of 3 bases from V and 7 bases from J, the junction contained 8 bases not matched to a gene. What was sequenced was peripheral blood. This sequence joins TRBV7-9 and TRBJ1-1, with TRBD1 identical over 7 bases. The TCR comes from a man older than 75 with active or convalescent COVID-19. Written as DNA, the CDR3 is TGTGCCAGCAGCTTCCTTTCTAGACAGGGTGAAGCTTTCTTT. Its translation: CASSFLSRQGEAFF.